Given below is one TCR beta chain in context. Its target is not known. The V end lost 2 bases, the J end lost 4 bases, and 16 bases lay between the germline ends. The CDR3 loop spans 16 amino acids. In germline, CDR1 is LNHNV, CDR2 YYDKDF (reference sequence). Unique molecular identifiers were carried by the TCR beta cDNA libraries. TCRdb redid the calling of the PCR reads with MiXCR, one entry per CDR3 protein. There are about 810,000 distinct CDR3 sequences in the sample; about 57% occur only once, and about 4.8% lies in the top ten. The data were obtained in a study of post-analysis software for immune sequencing data. The study, taken as a whole, reports: TRBV segments more frequent in patients than in controls numbered roughly 5 and included TRBV5-6, TRBV5-1 and TRBV20-1.

The source material was blood. The chain joins TRBV15 to TRBJ2-3; D is possibly TRBD1 (5 bases). The sequence was obtained from a girl between 5 and 17 years old with multiple sclerosis. The chain's CDR3 is CATSRNSGFNPDTQYF. The CDR3, as DNA: TGTGCCACCAGCAGAAATTCAGGGTTCAATCCAGATACGCAGTATTTT. Based on the CDR3 plus reference TRBV15 and TRBJ2-3, the full variable domain is DAMVIQNPRYQVTQFGKPVTLSCSQTLNHNVMYWYQQKSSQAPKLLFHYYDKDFNNEADTPDNFQSRRPNTSFCFLDIRSPGLGDTAMYLCATSRNSGFNPDTQYFGPGTRLTVL.